The 19 T cell receptor beta chains in this list originate from one sample, sequenced in a study of cytomegalovirus exposure and HLA in healthy donors. Method: immunoSEQ multiplex PCR; TCRdb's copy keeps in-frame clones and lacks some. The sample records around 140,000 clones, about 91% being singletons. The sequenced sample consisted of PBMCs. The source of these receptors is a man in his late teens or twenties in good health and CMV-seropositive.

The chain carries TRBV25-1 and TRBJ1-2; perhaps TRBD1 as D (6 bases). This CDR3 comprises 13 residues. The germline CDR1 and CDR2 sequences are MGHDK and SYGVNS. V lost 2 bases and J lost 4, with 8 bases in between. CDR3 region: CASSEGGAYGYTF. DNA for the CDR3: TGTGCCAGCAGTGAAGGGGGCGCCTATGGCTACACCTTC.

This clone was counted only a few times. V usage is TRBV7-7 and J usage is TRBJ2-2; possible D gene TRBD2, 5 bases. The CDR3 contains 12 residues. Looked up from germline, CDR1 is SSHAT and CDR2 is FNYEAQ (reference sequence). The CDR3 loop is CASRAGTGELFF. The DNA of the CDR3 is TGTGCTAGTCGGGCGGGCACCGGGGAGCTGTTTTTT. Variable domain in full (rest from reference TRBV7-7 and TRBJ2-2): GAGVSQSPRYKVTKRGQDVTLRCDPISSHATLYWYQQALGQGPEFLTYFNYEAQPDKSGLPSDRFSAERPEGSISTLTIQRTEQRDSAMYRCASRAGTGELFFGEGSRLTVL.

The chain is built from TRBV15 and TRBJ1-1, with 10 positions matching TRBD1. V was pared by 1 base and J by 5 bases, with 1 base of the junction left unmatched. The CDR3 consists of 14 residues. The germline V gene encodes CDR1 LNHNV and CDR2 YYDKDF (reference sequence). The CDR3 DNA reads as TGTGCCACCAGCAGAGGGACAGGGGGGACTGAAGCTTTCTTT. Amino acid sequence: CATSRGTGGTEAFF.

This clone was recorded once. CDR3 coding DNA: TGCGCCAGCAGCTTGGCCGCGGGGAACACTGAAGCTTTCTTT. Its translation: CASSLAAGNTEAFF. This chain links TRBV5-1 with TRBJ1-1; D not certain. Germline lookup yields CDR1 SGHRS and CDR2 YFSETQ. The CDR3 has 14 residues. Trimming took 0 bases from V and 1 from J, leaving 7 bases between them.

The genes are TRBV5-4 and TRBJ2-7; 9 positions match TRBD1. The CDR3 loop spans 14 amino acids. The junction had 2 bases not matched to a gene; V was cut back by 2 bases and J by 2 bases. Germline V gene data show CDR1 as SGHNT and CDR2 as YYREEE (reference sequence). CDR3 bases: TGTGCCAGCAGCTTCGGGACAGGGACCTACGAGCAGTACTTC. This gives the protein CASSFGTGTYEQYF.

The V gene is TRBV19, the J gene TRBJ1-5; the D is unclear. This CDR3 has 12 residues. The V end lost 8 bases, the J end lost 6 bases, and 11 bases lay between the germline ends. CDR1 is LNHDA and CDR2 is SQIVND in the germline V gene (reference sequence). This CDR3 is CASREVRQPQHF. CDR3 DNA sequence: TGTGCCAGTCGGGAGGTTCGTCAGCCCCAGCATTTT. The whole variable domain, filled in from reference TRBV19 and TRBJ1-5, reads DGGITQSPKYLFRKEGQNVTLSCEQNLNHDAMYWYRQDPGQGLRLIYYSQIVNDFQKGDIAEGYSVSREKKESFPLTVTSAQKNPTAFYLCASREVRQPQHFGDGTRLSIL.

The chain has TRBV5-6 and TRBJ1-3; TRBD1 aligns across 8 bases. CDR1 and CDR2 from the germline V gene are SGHDT and YYEEEE. J was trimmed by 8 bases and V by 2 bases; bases with no gene match: 12. This CDR3 has 16 residues. The CDR3 DNA reads as TGTGCCAGCAGCTTCTCGACAGGGGTAAACGGAGACACCATATATTTT. The encoded protein is CASSFSTGVNGDTIYF.

V gene TRBV6-1 combines with J gene TRBJ2-1; TRBD2 matches at 10 bases. Germline V gene sequence: CDR1 MNHNS, CDR2 SASEGT. The CDR3 runs to 14 residues. The trim removed 5 bases at V and 7 bases at J, leaving 5 bases unmatched. The CDR3 coding sequence is TGTGCCAGCAGTAGCGGGGGGGCGGGTAATGAGCAGTTCTTC. Protein sequence: CASSSGGAGNEQFF.

This chain uses TRBV30 with TRBJ2-7; D unclear. Germline CDR1 GTSNPN, CDR2 SVGIG (reference sequence). Trimming stripped 2 bases from V and 1 base from J, with 3 bases between. CDR3 size: 11 residues. CDR3 DNA: TGTGCCTGGAGTCATTCCTACGAGCAGTACTTC. Its protein product is CAWSHSYEQYF.

J is TRBJ2-1 and V is TRBV7-3; no clear D. The CDR3 consists of 13 residues. Germline CDR1 SGHTA, CDR2 FQGTGA. V was shortened by 6 bases and J by 6 bases, with 12 bases between the two germline ends. The CDR3 DNA reads TGTGCCAGCAGGGGTCAGGTTGGCAATGAGCAGTTCTTC. Protein sequence: CASRGQVGNEQFF.

The chain combines TRBV5-1 with TRBJ2-2, with 8 bases lining up with TRBD1. CDR3 length: 14 amino acids. The junction had 3 bases not matched to a gene; V was cut back by 7 bases and J by 1 base. Germline loops: CDR1 SGHRS, CDR2 YFSETQ. This CDR3 reads CASSGTGNTGELFF. CDR3 DNA sequence: TGCGCCAGCTCGGGGACAGGGAACACCGGGGAGCTGTTTTTT.

J is TRBJ1-2 and V is TRBV4-2, with 7 bases that match TRBD1. The CDR3 is made up of 15 amino acids. Germline V gene lookup returns CDR1 LGHNA and CDR2 YNFKEQ. The V segment lost 4 bases and the J segment 0 bases; nucleotides outside the gene matches: 5. This CDR3 reads CASSPGDSTNYGYTF. CDR3 coding DNA: TGTGCCAGCAGCCCCGGGGACAGCACTAACTATGGCTACACCTTC.

The chain employs TRBV5-1 and TRBJ2-3, with D tentatively TRBD2 (7 bases). This CDR3 is built from 14 residues. The V gene lost 4 bases and the J gene lost 7 bases, with 16 bases spanning the gap. CDR1 and CDR2 from the germline V gene are SGHRS and YFSETQ. CDR3 in amino acids: CASSLGGGRNTQYF. In nucleotides, the CDR3 is TGCGCCAGCAGCCTGGGGGGCGGGAGAAATACGCAGTATTTT.

The chain couples TRBV9 to TRBJ2-5, with D perhaps TRBD1 (6 bases). The V gene's germline CDR1 is SGDLS and CDR2 YYNGEE. The CDR3 consists of 15 residues. The germline V and J ends were trimmed by 4 bases and 5 bases, with 18 bases remaining between them. The CDR3 DNA reads TGTGCCAGCAGCCCACGAGGGGGTATGGGGGAGACCCAGTACTTC. This gives the protein CASSPRGGMGETQYF. Full variable domain (remainder filled in from reference TRBV9 and TRBJ2-5): DSGVTQTPKHLITATGQRVTLRCSPRSGDLSVYWYQQSLDQGLQFLIQYYNGEERAKGNILERFSAQQFPDLHSELNLSSLELGDSALYFCASSPRGGMGETQYFGPGTRLLVL.

The chain uses TRBV2 and TRBJ2-7; D possibly corresponds to TRBD2 (5 bases). With 3 bases removed from V and 4 bases from J, the gap between germline ends came to 19 bases. Looked up from germline, CDR1 is SNHLY and CDR2 is FYNNEI. The CDR3 is made up of 16 amino acids. The CDR3 DNA is TGTGCCAGCAGTGAGGATGAGGGCGGAACCTTTTACGAGCAGTACTTC. Its translation: CASSEDEGGTFYEQYF.

The chain recombines TRBV10-3 with TRBJ1-1; possibly TRBD1 for D (5 bases). The V gene lost 2 bases and the J gene lost 5 bases, with 12 bases spanning the gap. The CDR3 contains 14 residues. Germline V gives CDR1 ENHRY, CDR2 SYGVKD. In DNA form, the CDR3 reads TGTGCCATCAGTGAGAAACCTCAGGGAACTGAAGCTTTCTTT. Translation gives CAISEKPQGTEAFF.

The chain links TRBV9 to TRBJ2-5; TRBD1 is a possible D gene (5 bases). The germline gives CDR1 SGDLS, CDR2 YYNGEE. Deletions cut 0 bases from V and 1 base from J, with 10 bases between. CDR3 length equals 15 residues. The CDR3 here is CASSVDGHLQETQYF. CDR3 coding DNA: TGTGCCAGCAGCGTAGATGGACACCTCCAAGAGACCCAGTACTTC.

The genes are TRBV30 and TRBJ1-6; D remains unclear. V was shortened by 2 bases and J by 0 bases, with 5 bases between the two germline ends. Germline values: CDR1 GTSNPN, CDR2 SVGIG (reference sequence). This CDR3 has 14 residues. CDR3 coding DNA: TGTGCCTGGAGTCCCCTCTCCTATAATTCACCCCTCCACTTT. It specifies CAWSPLSYNSPLHF.

The chain has TRBV9 and TRBJ2-5, with D possibly TRBD1 on 5 matching bases. Germline V gene lookup returns CDR1 SGDLS and CDR2 YYNGEE. This CDR3 has 14 residues. V lost 3 bases and J 2 bases, leaving 11 bases between the germline ends. CDR3 loop: CASSGMTDQETQYF. CDR3 nucleotides: TGTGCCAGCAGCGGAATGACAGATCAAGAGACCCAGTACTTC.